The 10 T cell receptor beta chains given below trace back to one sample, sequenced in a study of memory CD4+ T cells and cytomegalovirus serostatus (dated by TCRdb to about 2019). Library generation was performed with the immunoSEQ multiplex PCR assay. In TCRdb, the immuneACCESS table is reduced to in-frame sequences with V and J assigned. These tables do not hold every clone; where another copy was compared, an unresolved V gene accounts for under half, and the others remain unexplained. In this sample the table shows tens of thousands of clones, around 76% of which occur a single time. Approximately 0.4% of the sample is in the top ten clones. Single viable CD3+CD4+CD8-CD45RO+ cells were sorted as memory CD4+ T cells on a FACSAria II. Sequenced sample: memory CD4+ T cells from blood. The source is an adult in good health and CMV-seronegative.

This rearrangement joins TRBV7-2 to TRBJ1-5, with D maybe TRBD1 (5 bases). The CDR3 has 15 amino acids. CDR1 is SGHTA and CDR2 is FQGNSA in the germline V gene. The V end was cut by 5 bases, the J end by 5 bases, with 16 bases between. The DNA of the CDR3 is TGTGCCAGCAGCGTCGCAGGGAGAGTCGATCAGCCCCAGCATTTT. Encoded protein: CASSVAGRVDQPQHF.

The CDR3 loop is CASSSSYRARGYTF. The CDR3, as DNA: TGTGCCAGCAGTTCATCTTACAGGGCCCGGGGCTACACCTTC. The chain recombines TRBV28 with TRBJ1-2, with D maybe TRBD1 (6 bases). The CDR3 extends over 14 amino acids. The germline V gene encodes CDR1 MDHEN and CDR2 SYDVKM. V dropped 4 bases and J dropped 8 bases, with 17 bases sitting between them.

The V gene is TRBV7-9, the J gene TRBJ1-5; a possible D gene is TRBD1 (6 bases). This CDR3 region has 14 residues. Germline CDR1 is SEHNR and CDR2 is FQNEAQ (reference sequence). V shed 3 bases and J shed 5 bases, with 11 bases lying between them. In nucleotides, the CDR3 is TGTGCCAGCAGCTTTACAGGGACGGATCAGCCCCAGCATTTT. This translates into CASSFTGTDQPQHF.

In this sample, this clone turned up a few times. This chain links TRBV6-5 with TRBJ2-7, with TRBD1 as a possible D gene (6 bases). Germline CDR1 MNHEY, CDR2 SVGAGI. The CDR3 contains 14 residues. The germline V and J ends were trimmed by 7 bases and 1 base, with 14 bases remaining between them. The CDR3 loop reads CASTRGDRSYEQYF. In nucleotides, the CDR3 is TGTGCCAGCACCCGTGGAGACAGGTCCTACGAGCAGTACTTC.

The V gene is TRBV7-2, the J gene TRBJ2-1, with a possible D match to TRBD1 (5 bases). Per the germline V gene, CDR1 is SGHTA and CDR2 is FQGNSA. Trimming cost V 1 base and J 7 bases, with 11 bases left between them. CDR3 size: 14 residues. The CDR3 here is CASSLVQGWNEQFF. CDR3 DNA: TGTGCCAGCAGCTTAGTTCAGGGTTGGAATGAGCAGTTCTTC.

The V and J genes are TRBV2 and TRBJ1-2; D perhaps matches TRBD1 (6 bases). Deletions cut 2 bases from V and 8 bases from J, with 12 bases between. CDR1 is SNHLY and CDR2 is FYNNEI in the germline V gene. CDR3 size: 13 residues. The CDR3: CASSEYRVLGYTF. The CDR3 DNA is TGTGCCAGCAGTGAATACAGGGTTCTCGGCTACACCTTC.

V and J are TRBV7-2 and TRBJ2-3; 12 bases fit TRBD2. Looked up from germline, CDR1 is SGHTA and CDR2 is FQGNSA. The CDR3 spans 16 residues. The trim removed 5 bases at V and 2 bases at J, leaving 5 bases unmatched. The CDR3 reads CASSPTSGGLTDTQYF. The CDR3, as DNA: TGTGCCAGCAGCCCGACTAGCGGGGGTCTCACAGATACGCAGTATTTT.

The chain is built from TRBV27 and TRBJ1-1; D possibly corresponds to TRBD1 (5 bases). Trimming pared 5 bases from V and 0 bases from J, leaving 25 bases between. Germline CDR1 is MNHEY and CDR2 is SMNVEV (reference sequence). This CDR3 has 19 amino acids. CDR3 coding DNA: TGTGCCAGCAGTCTAAGAGCTCAGGGCTGGGGGATCATGAACACTGAAGCTTTCTTT. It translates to CASSLRAQGWGIMNTEAFF.

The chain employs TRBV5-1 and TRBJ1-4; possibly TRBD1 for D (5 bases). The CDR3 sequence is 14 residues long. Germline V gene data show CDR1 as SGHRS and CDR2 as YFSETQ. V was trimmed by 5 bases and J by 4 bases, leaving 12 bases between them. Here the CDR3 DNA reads TGCGCCAGCAGGGACCCGGGACGTAATGAAAAACTGTTTTTT. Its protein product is CASRDPGRNEKLFF.

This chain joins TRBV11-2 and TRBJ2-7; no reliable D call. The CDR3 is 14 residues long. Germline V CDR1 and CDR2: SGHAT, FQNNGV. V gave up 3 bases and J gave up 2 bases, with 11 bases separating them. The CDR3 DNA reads TGTGCCAGCAGCTTCGGTGGGTTTACCTACGAGCAGTACTTC. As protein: CASSFGGFTYEQYF.